This T cell receptor beta chain was captured by sequencing in a study of cytomegalovirus exposure and HLA in healthy donors. Study outcomes and limitations: A later analysis found TCR association rates differed by HLA locus, highest for DRB1 and lowest for HLA-C.

Looked up from germline, CDR1 is MGHDK and CDR2 is SYGVNS. J was trimmed by 7 bases and V by 1 base; bases with no gene match: 8. The CDR3 has 15 residues. As concerns this clone: The antigen is undetermined.

PCR employed 60 Vbeta and 13 Jbeta primers. TCRdb's copy holds only in-frame clones and misses some; the assay was immunoSEQ multiplex PCR. The repertoire table contains roughly 120,000 clones. The rearrangement joins TRBV25-1 to TRBJ2-7; 9 bases are a match to TRBD2. This TCR derives from a man aged 18 to 30 in good health and CMV-seronegative. Sequenced: PBMCs. This chain's CDR3 is CASSESLAGSDEQYF. CDR3 coding DNA: TGTGCCAGCAGTGAATCCCTAGCGGGATCTGATGAGCAGTACTTC.